This is a list of T cell receptor beta chains from one sample in a study of T cell responses to AZD1222 COVID-19 vaccine. The repertoire was sequenced with immunoSEQ multiplex PCR; TCRdb's copy has only in-frame clones and lacks some. This table has 130,000 to 150,000 clones, 75% to 95% appearing once. The source was peripheral blood, collected on day 0 of MenACWY control vaccination. These receptors all come from an adult in good health. Both conserved end residues are part of each CDR3.

J gene,V gene,CDR3 protein
TRBJ1-1,TRBV20-1,CSARERGQAFF
TRBJ2-7,TRBV9,CASSVDLESYEQYF
TRBJ1-1,TRBV19,CASRNRGNTEAFF
TRBJ1-4,TRBV7-2,CASSFTSTGREKLFF
TRBJ1-5,TRBV5-5,CASSLTGEAQPQHF
TRBJ2-1,TRBV30,CAWTDKIGGGRDNEQFF
TRBJ1-1,TRBV20-1,CSAILDTEAFF
TRBJ1-5,TRBV6-1,CASSENTVNQPQHF
TRBJ1-1,TRBV27,CASRRDRGNTEAFF
TRBJ2-1,TRBV7-2,CASSLTGQIYNEQFF
TRBJ2-2,TRBV11-3,CASSLVGAAGELFF
TRBJ2-7,TRBV6-5,CASTGARRSGEQYF
TRBJ1-3,TRBV28,CASSPGGRGPTYSGNTIYF
TRBJ1-5,TRBV5-1,CASSLEGDSNQPQHF
TRBJ1-4,TRBV5-1,CASSSQGPATNEKLFF
TRBJ1-2,TRBV27,CASSLHPANGYTF
TRBJ1-6,TRBV6-1,CASSEGDRGNSPLHF
TRBJ1-3,TRBV27,CASARAGDRYNGNTIYF
TRBJ1-5,TRBV6-1,CASSDHRGLSNQPQHF
TRBJ2-1,TRBV6-6,CASSTSGGSYNEQFF